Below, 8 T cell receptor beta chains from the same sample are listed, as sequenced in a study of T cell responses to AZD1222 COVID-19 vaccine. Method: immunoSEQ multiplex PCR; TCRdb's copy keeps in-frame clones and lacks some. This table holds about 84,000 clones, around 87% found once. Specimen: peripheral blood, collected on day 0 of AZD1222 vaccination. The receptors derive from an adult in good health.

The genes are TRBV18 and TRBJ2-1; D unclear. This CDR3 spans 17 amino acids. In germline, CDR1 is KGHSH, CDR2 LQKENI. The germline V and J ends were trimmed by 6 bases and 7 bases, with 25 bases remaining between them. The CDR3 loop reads CASSSDLGLSSGNEQFF. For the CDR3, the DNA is TGTGCCAGCTCCTCGGACCTCGGGCTTTCCTCTGGGAATGAGCAGTTCTTC. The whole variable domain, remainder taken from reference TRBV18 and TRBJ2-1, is NAGVMQNPRHLVRRRGQEARLRCSPMKGHSHVYWYRQLPEEGLKFMVYLQKENIIDESGMPKERFSAEFPKEGPSILRIQQVVRGDSAAYFCASSSDLGLSSGNEQFFGPGTRLTVL.

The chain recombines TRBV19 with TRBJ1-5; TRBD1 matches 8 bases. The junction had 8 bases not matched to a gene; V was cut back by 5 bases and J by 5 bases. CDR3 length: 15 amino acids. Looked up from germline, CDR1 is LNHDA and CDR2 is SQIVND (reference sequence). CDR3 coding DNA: TGTGCCAGTAGTGTGGGACAGGCAGTGGATCAGCCCCAGCATTTT. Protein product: CASSVGQAVDQPQHF.

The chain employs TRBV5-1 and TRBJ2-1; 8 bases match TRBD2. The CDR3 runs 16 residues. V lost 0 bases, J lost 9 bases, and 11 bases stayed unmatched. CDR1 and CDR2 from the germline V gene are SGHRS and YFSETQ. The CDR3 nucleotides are TGCGCCAGCAGCTTGGAGGTAGCGGGATATGGGGGTGAGCAGTTCTTC. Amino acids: CASSLEVAGYGGEQFF. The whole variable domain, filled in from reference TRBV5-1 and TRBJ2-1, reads KAGVTQTPRYLIKTRGQQVTLSCSPISGHRSVSWYQQTPGQGLQFLFEYFSETQRNKGNFPGRFSGRQFSNSRSEMNVSTLELGDSALYLCASSLEVAGYGGEQFFGPGTRLTVL.

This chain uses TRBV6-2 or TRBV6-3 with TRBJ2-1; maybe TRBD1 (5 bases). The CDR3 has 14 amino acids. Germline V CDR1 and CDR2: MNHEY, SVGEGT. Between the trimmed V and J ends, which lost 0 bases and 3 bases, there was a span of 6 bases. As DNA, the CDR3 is TGTGCCAGCAGTTACTCGACAGACTACAATGAGCAGTTCTTC. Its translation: CASSYSTDYNEQFF.

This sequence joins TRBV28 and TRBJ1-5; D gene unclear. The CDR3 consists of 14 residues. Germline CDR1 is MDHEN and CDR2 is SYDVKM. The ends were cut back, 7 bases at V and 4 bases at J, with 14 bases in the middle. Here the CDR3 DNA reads TGTGCCAGCACCCAAGGGAGTAAAAATCAGCCCCAGCATTTT. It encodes CASTQGSKNQPQHF.

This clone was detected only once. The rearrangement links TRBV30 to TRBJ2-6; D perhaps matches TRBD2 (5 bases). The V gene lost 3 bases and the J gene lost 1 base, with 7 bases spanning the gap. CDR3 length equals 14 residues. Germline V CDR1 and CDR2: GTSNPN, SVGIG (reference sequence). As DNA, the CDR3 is TGTGCCTGGAGGGACTTATCTGGGGCCAACGTCCTGACTTTC. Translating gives CAWRDLSGANVLTF.

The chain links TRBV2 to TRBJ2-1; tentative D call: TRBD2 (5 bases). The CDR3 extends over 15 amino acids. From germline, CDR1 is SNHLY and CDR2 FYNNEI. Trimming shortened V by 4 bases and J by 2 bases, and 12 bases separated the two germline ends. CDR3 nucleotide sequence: TGTGCCAGCAGTGGAACGAGCGGCGCCTACAATGAGCAGTTCTTC. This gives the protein CASSGTSGAYNEQFF.

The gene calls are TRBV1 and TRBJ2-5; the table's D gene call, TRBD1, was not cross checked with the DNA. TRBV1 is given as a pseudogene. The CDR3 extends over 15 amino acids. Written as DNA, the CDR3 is TGCACCAGCAGCCTCCGGGACACCAGCCAAGAGACCCAGTACTTC. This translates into CTSSLRDTSQETQYF.